Below, one T cell receptor beta chain is given with its context. What antigen it recognizes has not been identified. Per-nucleotide qualities are absent, and no much larger clonotype sits a single base away. These data originate in a study of T cells in Graves' hyperthyroidism and ophthalmopathy (dated by TCRdb to the late 2010s). Broadly, across the study: Peripheral blood was sampled at the time of initial diagnosis, prior to any treatment. A discovery cohort of 95 to 100 patients, 43 with Graves' ophthalmopathy and more than 55 with stable Graves' hyperthyroidism, was used to find distinguishing TCR V-J signatures. An independent validation cohort of some 18 hyperthyroidism patients and 17 patients who later progressed to ophthalmopathy tested prospective prediction of ophthalmopathy. The 75 to 100 discovery patients were divided at random into training and test sets in a 7:3 ratio. The study also compared thyroid tissue and blood T-cell repertoires from several Graves' hyperthyroidism patients. Following sampling, methimazole starting at 30 mg daily was given to hyperthyroidism patients, and high-dose intravenous methylprednisolone was given to ophthalmopathy patients. The paper describes TCR Vbeta CDR3 sequencing of some 130 peripheral blood samples, made up of 43 ophthalmopathy patients, roughly 75 hyperthyroidism patients and roughly 17 progressor patients. Summary of the overall study and its limitations: In validation, progression to ophthalmopathy was predicted by the model with about 70% sensitivity and nearly 75% specificity, a median of roughly 6.4 months before onset. Most expanded thyroid clonotypes (frequency above 0.001) were also found in blood, which suggests that blood repertoires may mirror thyroid immune responses. A model built on a 13 V-J signature distinguished ophthalmopathy from stable hyperthyroidism, reaching 85% to 90% sensitivity and about 81% specificity in cross-validation and 80%/75% in testing. No statistical method was used to set the sample size in advance, and investigators knew the group allocation.

The germline V gene (reference sequence) specifies LNHDA as CDR1 and SQIVND as CDR2. V has 10 bases trimmed and J has 3 bases trimmed; junction bases matching no gene number 6. Its CDR3 holds 14 amino acids, cysteine through phenylalanine. Here the CDR3 DNA is all that survives: 42 bases in frame from base 1. Amplification of TCR beta CDR3 regions was carried out from RNA transcripts. The TCR CDR3 was subjected to a first round of RT-PCR using the HTBI primer set and the Qiagen OneStep RT-PCR kit. The libraries were constructed in a second round of multiplex PCR and then size-selected and purified. Paired-end sequencing of the libraries was performed with 100 bp reads on an Illumina HiSeq2000. The source study handled its data this way. SOAPnuke was used to process the raw data, with reads discarded if the reads contained adapters or uncalled bases, had a mean Phred below 15, or lacked an exact constant-primer or identifier match. High-quality paired reads were merged with COPE v1.2.5, and unique nucleotide sequences were defined as clonotypes. MiTCR v1.1 was used to align clonotypes to the IMGT TRBV, TRBD and TRBJ reference segments. Only V-J combinations with frequency above 0.0001, covering about 99% of repertoires, were analysed. The TCS score was defined as F50 (clonal expansion) divided by E x V (chaos), with BLOSUM62-based TCRdist calculated between CDR3 peptides within each V-J. Welch's t-statistics and random forest reduced several hundred V-J features to under 15, which were used in a naive Bayes classifier (R e1071). In TCRdb, the public reads were trimmed at Q25 with fastp and aligned with MiXCR, with productive beta chains retained. Rows are combined by CDR3 protein, so each entry shows the most common genes and DNA. What appears here as the V and J calls and clone size reflects TCRdb's work, not the paper's. Across this sample there are roughly 380,000 distinct CDR3 sequences, with about 14% seen only once. 11% of the sample comes from the top ten.

Stable Graves' hyperthyroidism was defined as the absence of progression to ophthalmopathy over 18 months of follow-up. Hyperthyroidism patients were newly diagnosed, had a disease duration of under 2 months, and were aged 18 to 65 years. Any patient with an uncontrolled infection, another autoimmune disease, pregnancy or lactation was excluded. Diagnoses were based on clinical symptoms, serum thyroxine and TRAb, thyroid ultrasound and orbital computed tomography. PBMCs were isolated from approximately 10 ml of fresh peripheral blood by Ficoll-Paque density gradient centrifugation. Total RNA was extracted using Trizol reagent, and RNA quality was assessed on an Agilent 2100 Bioanalyzer.

Here the chain combines TRBV19 and TRBJ2-6, with TRBD1 identical over 7 junction bases. The sequenced material came from blood. This TCR derives from a woman in her sixties with Graves' hyperthyroidism. The CDR3 loop reads CATTQGNGANVLTF. The sequenced DNA is TGTGCCACCACACAGGGGAATGGGGCCAACGTCCTGACTTTC. The variable domain in full, with residues beyond the CDR3 obtained from the reference TRBV19 and TRBJ2-6 genes, is DGGITQSPKYLFRKEGQNVTLSCEQNLNHDAMYWYRQDPGQGLRLIYYSQIVNDFQKGDIAEGYSVSREKKESFPLTVTSAQKNPTAFYLCATTQGNGANVLTFGAGSRLTVL.